This entry lists 18 T cell receptor beta chains sequenced from one sample in a study of T cell repertoires in cytomegalovirus infection. TCRdb reprocessed the reads via MiXCR and lists one record per CDR3 protein. The sample contains approximately 700,000 distinct CDR3 sequences, 35% to 45% of which appear only once. The sequencing input was PBMCs. The source of these receptors is a human donor in good health (CMV status not recorded). Some clones in this sample may be carry-over from other donors' samples.

The J gene is TRBJ1-6, the V gene TRBV10-3; a possible D gene is TRBD1 (6 bases). CDR1 is ENHRY and CDR2 is SYGVKD in the germline V gene. V lost 8 bases, J lost 8 bases, and 13 bases lay in between. CDR3 length: 13 residues. CDR3 nucleotides: TGTGCCATCGGGGGGACAAACTATTCACCCCTCCACTTT. It encodes CAIGGTNYSPLHF.

J is TRBJ2-1 and V is TRBV28, with TRBD2 matching 9 bases. V lost 4 bases to trimming and J lost 0 bases; unmatched junction nucleotides: 7. Germline V gene lookup returns CDR1 MDHEN and CDR2 SYDVKM. This CDR3 is built from 17 residues. In DNA form, the CDR3 reads TGTGCCAGCAGTTCTACTATTAGCGGGAGCTCCTACAATGAGCAGTTCTTC. Its protein is CASSSTISGSSYNEQFF.

This clonotype was seen more than once but under ten times. The chain combines TRBV6-2 or TRBV6-3 with TRBJ1-1, with D unclear. V was shortened by 8 bases and J by 4 bases, with 8 bases between the two germline ends. CDR1 MNHEY and CDR2 SVGEGT come from the germline V gene. The CDR3 length is 11 residues. The CDR3 region is CASGIGTEAFF. The CDR3 nucleotides read TGTGCCAGCGGGATAGGCACTGAAGCTTTCTTT.

The chain recombines TRBV6-8 with TRBJ2-7; tentative D call: TRBD1 (5 bases). The V gene's germline CDR1 is MNHGY and CDR2 SAAAGT. V was trimmed by 3 bases and J by 1 base, leaving 16 bases between them. CDR3 length equals 16 residues. The CDR3 sequence: CASSYRQGYPSYEQYF. CDR3 in DNA: TGTGCCAGCAGTTATCGCCAGGGTTACCCTTCCTACGAGCAGTACTTC.

This clonotype was seen only a few times. The J gene is TRBJ2-2, the V gene TRBV19; D is ambiguous. Per the germline V gene, CDR1 is LNHDA and CDR2 is SQIVND (reference sequence). V was clipped by 1 base and J by 5 bases, with 5 bases between them. The CDR3 is 13 amino acids. The CDR3 nucleotides are TGTGCCAGTAGTATAGCGGTAACCGGGGAGCTGTTTTTT. This translates into CASSIAVTGELFF.

This clonotype is medium-sized in the sample. This chain joins TRBV25-1 and TRBJ2-6; 10 bases match TRBD1. The CDR3 loop spans 17 amino acids. J was trimmed by 2 bases and V by 10 bases; bases with no gene match: 11. Per germline, CDR1 MGHDK and CDR2 SYGVNS. CDR3 DNA: TGTGCCACCACCACCCGGACAGGGGGAACTGGGGCCAACGTCCTGACTTTC. Translation: CATTTRTGGTGANVLTF.

This sequence joins TRBV19 and TRBJ1-1; 7 nucleotides match TRBD1. Trimming removed 5 bases from V and 1 base from J; junction bases left unmatched: 13. The germline gives CDR1 LNHDA, CDR2 SQIVND (reference sequence). The CDR3 runs to 17 residues. Here the CDR3 reads CASSSYKGALSNTEAFF. CDR3 coding DNA: TGTGCCAGTAGTTCTTACAAGGGGGCCCTATCGAACACTGAAGCTTTCTTT.

J is TRBJ2-5 and V is TRBV24-1; 14 bases align to TRBD2. CDR3 length: 20 amino acids. The germline gives CDR1 KGHDR, CDR2 SFDVKD. V was clipped by 3 bases and J by 5 bases; unmatched bases: 16. The CDR3 DNA follows: TGTGCCACCAGTGATCCTAGACCTGGACTAGCGGGAGGAAAGGAGGAGACCCAGTACTTC. It is translated as CATSDPRPGLAGGKEETQYF.

This clonotype was observed a single time. This chain connects TRBV7-9 to TRBJ1-4; 7 bases agree with TRBD1. V shed 1 base and J 4 bases; nucleotides not matched to a gene: 3. The CDR3 runs to 15 residues. Germline V gives CDR1 SEHNR, CDR2 FQNEAQ (reference sequence). The CDR3 DNA reads as TGTGCCAGCAGCTTAGAGACAGGGATTAATGAAAAACTGTTTTTT. Translated: CASSLETGINEKLFF.

This clonotype has only a few counts. The CDR3, as DNA: TGTGCCAGCAGTTTAGGTTTGGGCCCCAACACTGAAGCTTTCTTT. Protein: CASSLGLGPNTEAFF. The gene calls are TRBV12-3 or TRBV12-4 and TRBJ1-1; no definite D call. Trimming left V 1 base short and J 2 bases short, with 11 bases between. CDR3 length: 15 amino acids.

The sample holds a few counts of this clonotype. The chain carries TRBV28 and TRBJ1-3; possible D gene TRBD1, 5 bases. The germline CDR1 and CDR2 sequences are MDHEN and SYDVKM. There are 14 residues in the CDR3. Trimming took 5 bases from V and 4 from J, leaving 12 bases between them. CDR3 nucleotides: TGTGCCAGCAGTCCCGGGACGTTAGGAAACACCATATATTTT. Translated: CASSPGTLGNTIYF.

This chain uses TRBV6-2 or TRBV6-3 with TRBJ1-5; TRBD1 agrees at 8 bases. Per the germline V gene, CDR1 is MNHEY and CDR2 is SVGEGT. V trimming: 6 bases; J trimming: 6 bases; junction bases outside the gene matches: 16. The CDR3 totals 17 residues. The CDR3 DNA reads TGTGCCAGCAGAAGCCCTAGGGCACAGGGGGTAAGTCAGCCCCAGCATTTT. It codes for CASRSPRAQGVSQPQHF.

The genes are TRBV7-9 and TRBJ2-3; TRBD2 aligns across 13 bases. After removal of 8 bases from V and 4 bases from J, the junction contained 6 bases not matched to a gene. The CDR3 runs 15 residues. CDR1 is SEHNR, CDR2 FQNEAQ, per germline (reference sequence). The CDR3 sequence is CASPLLAGGPDTQYF. CDR3 bases: TGTGCCAGCCCCCTACTAGCGGGGGGGCCAGATACGCAGTATTTT.

About this clonotype itself: The junction does not match germline at one end; this may be a read error. The V and J genes are TRBV28 and TRBJ1-3, with D unclear. Germline values: CDR1 MDHEN, CDR2 SYDVKM. The CDR3 length is 14 residues. CDR3 sequence: CASGGSGTVNTIYF. The CDR3 DNA sequence: TGTGCCAGCGGAGGTTCGGGCACTGTAAACACGATATATTTT.

Ten or more counts support this clonotype. The chain is built from TRBV19 and TRBJ2-4; 11 positions match TRBD1. The CDR3 consists of 14 residues. The germline gives CDR1 LNHDA, CDR2 SQIVND (reference sequence). V was clipped by 9 bases and J by 3 bases; unmatched bases: 4. Here the CDR3 reads CASVDRGRKNIQYF. DNA of the CDR3: TGTGCCAGCGTGGACAGGGGGCGCAAAAACATTCAGTACTTC.

The rearrangement links TRBV28 to TRBJ1-3, with D uncertain. This CDR3 has 15 amino acids. Germline V lookup: CDR1 MDHEN, CDR2 SYDVKM. The germline V and J ends were trimmed by 3 bases and 8 bases, with 17 bases remaining between them. CDR3 protein: CASSFWAALTDTIYF. The CDR3 DNA is TGTGCCAGCAGTTTTTGGGCAGCACTTACAGACACCATATATTTT. Together with reference TRBV28 and TRBJ1-3, the CDR3 gives the full variable domain: DVKVTQSSRYLVKRTGEKVFLECVQDMDHENMFWYRQDPGLGLRLIYFSYDVKMKEKGDIPEGYSVSREKKERFSLILESASTNQTSMYLCASSFWAALTDTIYFGEGSWLTVV.

This clonotype has only a few counts. V gene TRBV7-3 combines with J gene TRBJ1-3; no reliable D call. The V end was cut by 2 bases, the J end by 0 bases, with 8 bases between. From germline, CDR1 is SGHTA and CDR2 FQGTGA. The CDR3 totals 15 residues. This CDR3 is CASSLYGRSGNTIYF. The CDR3 DNA reads as TGTGCCAGCAGCTTATACGGGCGCTCTGGAAACACCATATATTTT.

In this sample, this clonotype turned up many times. The chain has TRBV7-6 and TRBJ1-6; D uncertain. The germline gives CDR1 SGHVS, CDR2 FNYEAQ. V gave up 2 bases and J gave up 8 bases, with 7 bases separating them. The CDR3 runs 13 residues. The CDR3 DNA reads as TGTGCCAGCAGCTTATACACGGATTCACCCCTCCACTTT. Its protein is CASSLYTDSPLHF. Variable domain in full (rest from reference TRBV7-6 and TRBJ1-6): GAGVSQSPRYKVTKRGQDVALRCDPISGHVSLYWYRQALGQGPEFLTYFNYEAQQDKSGLPNDRFSAERPEGSISTLTIQRTEQRDSAMYRCASSLYTDSPLHFGNGTRLTVT.